In this sample, the clone carrying this TCR beta chain turned up many times. What it binds is not known. The data were taken from a study of T cells after yellow fever vaccination. Overall study findings and caveats: The CD4 compartment and the CD8 compartment contained a small share of clonotypes in common. Among primary-vaccination clones, most reappeared after the booster, at about 95% for CD4 and approximately 90% for CD8.

TCRdb redid the calling of the 5' RACE reads with MiXCR, one entry per CDR3 protein. Of under 200,000 distinct CDR3 sequences listed, around 7% were seen once; the top ten hold roughly 2.5%. Germline assignment: CDR1 MDHEN and CDR2 SYDVKM. The J segment lost 6 bases and the V segment lost 10 bases, leaving 10 bases of the junction unmatched. The CDR3 is 14 residues long. The specimen was CD4+ T cells sorted from PBMCs, collected about 5 days after the first yellow fever vaccination. The receptor's source is a man between 18 and 29 years old who received the YFV17D yellow fever vaccine. This chain links TRBV28 with TRBJ2-5; 11 bases match TRBD1. In nucleotides, the CDR3 is TGTGCCACGCAGACCGGGACAGGGGGAAAGACCCAGTACTTC. Its translation is CATQTGTGGKTQYF.